The sequence of this T cell receptor (beta chain) was determined in a study of vaccination and CD4 T cells after COVID-19. CDR1 is SGHRS, CDR2 YFSETQ, per germline. V was clipped by 3 bases and J by 0 bases; unmatched bases: 14. The CDR3 sequence is 18 residues long. Treatment: approximately nine-day PBMC culture with coronavirus spike peptide pools or control peptides (ViraFEST assay). PCR positivity dates ran from March to December 2020, preceding US Alpha, Beta and Delta variants. Overall study results and limits: Clonotypes reactive to SARS-CoV-2 had a median that went up from 21 to 38, but not significantly.

The Oncomine TCR Beta short-read assay was applied to DNA of cultured CD4+ T cells. A single record per CDR3 protein comes from TCRdb applying MiXCR to the PCR reads. This table has roughly 4,200 distinct CDR3 sequences, over 25% appearing once. A note on this clonotype: What it recognizes is unknown.

The chain couples TRBV5-1 to TRBJ1-2; 7 bases fit TRBD1. The receptor comes from a human donor who had recovered from COVID-19. Sequences were obtained from CD4+ T cells from blood, cultured in vitro. CDR3 amino acids: CASSSGPGTASANYGYTF. The CDR3 coding sequence is TGCGCCAGCAGCTCTGGTCCCGGGACAGCGTCTGCTAACTATGGCTACACCTTC.